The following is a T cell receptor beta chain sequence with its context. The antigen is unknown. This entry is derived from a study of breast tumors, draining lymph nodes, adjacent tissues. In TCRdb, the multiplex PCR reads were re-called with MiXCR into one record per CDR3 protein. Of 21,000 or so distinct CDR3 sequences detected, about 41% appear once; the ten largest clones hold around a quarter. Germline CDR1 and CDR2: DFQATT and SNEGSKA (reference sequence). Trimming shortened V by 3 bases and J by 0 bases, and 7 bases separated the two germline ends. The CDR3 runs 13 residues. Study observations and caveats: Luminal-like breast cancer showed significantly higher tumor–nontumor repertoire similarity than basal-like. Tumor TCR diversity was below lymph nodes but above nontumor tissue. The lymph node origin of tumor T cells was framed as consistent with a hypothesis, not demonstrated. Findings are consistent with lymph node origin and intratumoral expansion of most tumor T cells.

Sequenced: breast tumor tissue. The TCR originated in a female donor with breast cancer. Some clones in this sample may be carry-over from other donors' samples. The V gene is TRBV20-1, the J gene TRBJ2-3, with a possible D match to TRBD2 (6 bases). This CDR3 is CSARRDSTDTQYF. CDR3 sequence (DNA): TGCAGTGCTAGGCGGGACAGCACAGATACGCAGTATTTT.